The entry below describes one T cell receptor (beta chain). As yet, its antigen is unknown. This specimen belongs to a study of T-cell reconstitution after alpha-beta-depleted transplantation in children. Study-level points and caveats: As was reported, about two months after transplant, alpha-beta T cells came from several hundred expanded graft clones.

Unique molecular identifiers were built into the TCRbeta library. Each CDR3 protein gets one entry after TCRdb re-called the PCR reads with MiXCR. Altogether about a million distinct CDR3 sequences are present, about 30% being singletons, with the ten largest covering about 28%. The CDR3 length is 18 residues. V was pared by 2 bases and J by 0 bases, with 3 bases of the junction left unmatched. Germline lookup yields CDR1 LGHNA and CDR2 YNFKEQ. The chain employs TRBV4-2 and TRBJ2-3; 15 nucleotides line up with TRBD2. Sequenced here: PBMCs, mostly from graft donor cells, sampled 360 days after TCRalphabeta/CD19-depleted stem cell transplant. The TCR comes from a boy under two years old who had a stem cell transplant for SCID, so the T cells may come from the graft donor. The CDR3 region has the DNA TGTGCCAGCAGCCAATACGGGACTAGCGGGGGGAGCACAGATACGCAGTATTTT. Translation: CASSQYGTSGGSTDTQYF.